This TCR beta chain appears in the sequencing data of a study of T-cell memory formation after mild COVID-19. Study-wide results and limits: While clones contracting from day 15 to 85 were balanced between CD4 and CD8, later expanders leaned CD4+. There were some responding clones in pre-infection memory, which suggested that cross-reactive memory had joined. What remained unconfirmed was the SARS-CoV-2 specificity of second-wave clones peaking on day 37.

This clonotype has a count of ten or more. Its specificity is not known. A 5'RACE reaction primed in the constant segment made cDNA libraries of TCR alpha and TCR beta, and these carried sample barcodes and UMIs. TCRdb itself ran the 5' RACE reads through MiXCR, one entry per CDR3 protein. The sample shows fewer than 350,000 distinct CDR3 sequences, roughly an eighth of them seen only once. CDR3 length: 15 residues. Germline values: CDR1 SGHTS, CDR2 YDEGEE. The V segment lost 3 bases and the J segment 2 bases; nucleotides outside the gene matches: 3. This receptor was taken from a man aged 18 to 35 who had mild COVID-19 (a few samples of this study predate the infection). Cell type and time point are not known. The gene calls are TRBV5-8 and TRBJ2-5, with TRBD2 matching 11 bases. The material sequenced was PBMCs or a T cell subset sorted from them (not recorded which). The CDR3 sequence is CASSSSGGTQETQYF. The CDR3 DNA follows: TGTGCCAGCAGCTCTAGCGGGGGGACTCAAGAGACCCAGTACTTC.